This T cell receptor (beta chain) emerged from a study of cytomegalovirus exposure and HLA in healthy donors. Study overall: The same platform was used for the 110 or so validation repertoires as for the 666 first-cohort repertoires, as reported in a later analysis. Points from the study as a whole: It was 150 to 200 TCR beta chains that were listed as cytomegalovirus-associated. Rare TCR sequences dominated, though some public TCRs recurred in many donors.

J was trimmed by 4 bases and V by 10 bases; bases with no gene match: 4. CDR1 MNHEY and CDR2 SVGAGI come from the germline V gene. The CDR3 runs 13 residues. Note on this clone: The antigen is undetermined.

Sequenced by immunoSEQ multiplex PCR; TCRdb stores in-frame clones only, minus some. The table lists about 200,000 clones, roughly 88% of them singletons. This clonotype was obtained from a woman aged 18-35 years in good health and CMV-seronegative. The chain recombines TRBV6-5 with TRBJ2-1, with TRBD2 matching 10 bases. Input material: PBMCs. The CDR3 region is CATQRGGYNEQFF. As DNA, the CDR3 is TGTGCCACCCAGCGGGGGGGATACAATGAGCAGTTCTTC.